This record covers a single T cell receptor (beta chain). Its target is not known. CDR1 SNHLY and CDR2 FYNNEI come from the germline V gene. The CDR3 contains 14 residues. The V and J ends lost 4 bases and 6 bases, in that order; junction bases with no gene match: 5. Only in-frame clones appear in the TCRdb table, and some are missing; sequencing was by immunoSEQ multiplex PCR. Altogether over 5,500 clones are present, approximately 90% being singletons, with the ten largest covering 11%. This entry is derived from a study of lymphopenia after photon versus proton radiotherapy. Study outcomes and limitations: In patients who died, overall survival fell as post-nadir TCR diversity dropped more.

Sample: peripheral blood, taken from a patient treated with photon-based radiotherapy. The chain links TRBV2 to TRBJ2-3, with 9 bases fitting TRBD2. The sequence came from a man between 60 and 70 years old with cholangiocarcinoma. As DNA, the CDR3 is TGTGCCAGCAGTGTACGTAGCGGGGGCGATACGCAGTATTTT. This translates into CASSVRSGGDTQYF. Combining the CDR3 with reference TRBV2 and TRBJ2-3 gives the whole variable domain EPEVTQTPSHQVTQMGQEVILRCVPISNHLYFYWYRQILGQKVEFLVSFYNNEISEKSEIFDDQFSVERPDGSNFTLKIRSTKLEDSAMYFCASSVRSGGDTQYFGPGTRLTVL.